Presented here are 24 T cell receptor beta chains from one specimen sequenced in a study of cytomegalovirus exposure and HLA in healthy donors. Use of 60 Vbeta and 13 Jbeta primers characterized the PCR. Assay: immunoSEQ multiplex PCR; the TCRdb copy retains only in-frame clones and omits some. Of around 98,000 clones listed, about two thirds are singletons. The source material was PBMCs. These receptors all stem from a man aged 50 to 59 in good health and CMV-seronegative.

The chain links TRBV5-4 to TRBJ2-2; TRBD2 agrees at 15 bases. CDR3 length equals 18 residues. CDR1 is SGHNT and CDR2 is YYREEE in the germline V gene (reference sequence). V trimming: 4 bases; J trimming: 4 bases; junction bases outside the gene matches: 8. The DNA for the CDR3 is TGTGCCAGCAGCCGGAGGACTAGCGGGGGGGCGGGCACCGGGGAGCTGTTTTTT. It codes for CASSRRTSGGAGTGELFF.

This CDR3 is CASSRTGADYEQYF. Written as DNA, the CDR3 is TGTGCCAGCAGTAGGACAGGGGCCGACTACGAGCAGTACTTC. The J gene is TRBJ2-7, the V gene TRBV6-5; the match to TRBD1 covers 9 bases. The junction had 5 bases not matched to a gene; V was cut back by 5 bases and J by 3 bases. The germline CDR1 and CDR2 sequences are MNHEY and SVGAGI. There are 14 residues in the CDR3.

V and J are TRBV6-5 and TRBJ1-2; 8 bases fit TRBD1. V gave up 2 bases and J gave up 5 bases; unmatched junction bases: 7. Looked up from germline, CDR1 is MNHEY and CDR2 is SVGAGI. This CDR3 spans 15 amino acids. CDR3 protein: CASSYREQGAYGYTF. CDR3 coding DNA: TGTGCCAGCAGTTACCGAGAGCAGGGGGCTTATGGCTACACCTTC.

The rearrangement links TRBV7-2 to TRBJ1-2, with 8 bases lining up with TRBD1. The germline CDR1 and CDR2 sequences are SGHTA and FQGNSA. After removal of 5 bases from V and 6 bases from J, the junction contained 8 bases not matched to a gene. The CDR3 spans 14 residues. CDR3 DNA: TGTGCCAGCAGCGAAGACAGGGGTGGGAATGGCTACACCTTC. Amino acid sequence: CASSEDRGGNGYTF.

The rearrangement uses TRBV15 and TRBJ1-2; 8 nucleotides line up with TRBD1. V was pared by 2 bases and J by 9 bases, with 2 bases of the junction left unmatched. CDR3 size: 12 residues. CDR1 and CDR2 (germline): LNHNV, YYDKDF (reference sequence). CDR3 amino acids: CATSRQGACYTF. The CDR3 bases are TGTGCCACCAGCAGACAGGGGGCGTGCTACACCTTC.

This sequence joins TRBV6-1 and TRBJ1-1; D unclear. This CDR3 region has 16 residues. V was pared by 1 base and J by 2 bases, with 14 bases between. Germline CDR1 MNHNS, CDR2 SASEGT. CDR3 nucleotides: TGTGCCAGCAGTGAAGTAAATCTCGGGAAAAACACTGAAGCTTTCTTT. Protein sequence: CASSEVNLGKNTEAFF.

The rearrangement links TRBV10-3 to TRBJ2-2, with D unresolved. This CDR3 is built from 15 residues. Germline V CDR1 and CDR2: ENHRY, SYGVKD. The V end lost 2 bases, the J end lost 6 bases, and 13 bases lay between the germline ends. In DNA form, the CDR3 reads TGTGCCATCAGTGAGACGGCAGGTTTTGCCGGGGAGCTGTTTTTT. It yields the protein CAISETAGFAGELFF.

The chain has TRBV7-9 and TRBJ1-1; no clear D gene. The V and J ends lost 2 bases and 1 base respectively, with 5 bases between them. CDR1 SEHNR and CDR2 FQNEAQ come from the germline V gene (reference sequence). The CDR3 is 13 amino acids. In DNA, the CDR3 is TGTGCCAGCAGCTTAACTGGGAACACTGAAGCTTTCTTT. Its translation: CASSLTGNTEAFF.

This clone was seen only once. The genes are TRBV2 and TRBJ1-5; 8 bases align to TRBD1. This CDR3 is built from 15 residues. V gave up 1 base and J gave up 4 bases; unmatched junction bases: 3. Germline CDR1 SNHLY, CDR2 FYNNEI. CDR3 sequence: CASSEERTGNQPQHF. The CDR3 DNA sequence: TGTGCCAGCAGTGAAGAGAGGACAGGGAATCAGCCCCAGCATTTT.

The chain recombines TRBV4-2 with TRBJ1-4; TRBD1 matches at 9 bases. V lost 1 base to trimming and J lost 5 bases; unmatched junction nucleotides: 2. The germline V gene encodes CDR1 LGHNA and CDR2 YNFKEQ. This CDR3 spans 15 amino acids. The CDR3 sequence is CASSQAGTGNEKLFF. Written as DNA, the CDR3 is TGTGCCAGCAGCCAAGCCGGGACAGGGAATGAAAAACTGTTTTTT.

This clone was observed a few times. This chain uses TRBV28 with TRBJ2-5; D is undetermined. Looked up from germline, CDR1 is MDHEN and CDR2 is SYDVKM. CDR3 length: 13 residues. Trimming cost V 0 bases and J 5 bases, with 7 bases left between them. CDR3 amino acids: CASSLWATETQYF. For the CDR3, the DNA is TGTGCCAGCAGTTTATGGGCAACCGAGACCCAGTACTTC.

V and J are TRBV19 and TRBJ1-3; TRBD1 matches at 8 bases. The CDR3 length is 15 residues. The ends lost 4 bases at V and 4 bases at J; junction bases unmatched: 6. Germline CDR1 LNHDA, CDR2 SQIVND (reference sequence). The DNA for the CDR3 is TGTGCCAGTAGTAGCGGGACAGGATCCGGAAACACCATATATTTT. Its translation is CASSSGTGSGNTIYF.

The chain links TRBV6-5 to TRBJ1-1, with unresolved D. Germline V gene lookup returns CDR1 MNHEY and CDR2 SVGAGI. The CDR3 sequence is 14 residues long. V was clipped by 1 base and J by 6 bases, with 12 bases between them. The CDR3 reads CASSYLADLPEAFF. The DNA for the CDR3 is TGTGCCAGCAGTTACTTAGCCGACCTCCCTGAAGCTTTCTTT.

The chain is built from TRBV5-4 and TRBJ1-6; no firm D call. This CDR3 has 15 amino acids. The germline V gene has CDR1 SGHNT and CDR2 YYREEE (reference sequence). V lost 0 bases, J lost 6 bases, and 10 bases lay in between. In nucleotides, the CDR3 is TGTGCCAGCAGCTTGGACAGTCAAAGTAATTCACCCCTCCACTTT. Its protein product is CASSLDSQSNSPLHF.

This chain connects TRBV9 to TRBJ2-1; perhaps TRBD2 as D (6 bases). CDR3 size: 15 residues. The V gene lost 3 bases and the J gene lost 0 bases, with 10 bases spanning the gap. The V gene's germline CDR1 is SGDLS and CDR2 YYNGEE. CDR3 amino acids: CASSESGLSYNEQFF. CDR3 in DNA: TGTGCCAGCAGCGAGAGCGGGCTCTCCTACAATGAGCAGTTCTTC.

The J gene is TRBJ1-1, the V gene TRBV5-1; D perhaps matches TRBD1 (6 bases). The CDR3 has 13 amino acids. Germline assignment: CDR1 SGHRS and CDR2 YFSETQ. V was shortened by 0 bases and J by 4 bases, with 7 bases between the two germline ends. For the CDR3, the DNA is TGCGCCAGCAGCTTGGGGGGGCCCACTGAAGCTTTCTTT. Its translation is CASSLGGPTEAFF.

The V and J genes are TRBV6-4 and TRBJ2-6, with TRBD2 matching 7 bases. The CDR3 extends over 17 amino acids. V trimming: 0 bases; J trimming: 2 bases; junction bases outside the gene matches: 4. Germline lookup yields CDR1 MRHNA and CDR2 SNTAGT. CDR3 residues: CASSDSNGGAGANVLTF. Here the CDR3 DNA reads TGTGCCAGCAGTGACTCGAATGGGGGGGCTGGGGCCAACGTCCTGACTTTC.

The chain has TRBV19 and TRBJ2-5, with a tentative D call TRBD1 (5 bases). This CDR3 region has 13 residues. The V end was cut by 4 bases, the J end by 2 bases, with 8 bases between. Germline V gene data show CDR1 as LNHDA and CDR2 as SQIVND (reference sequence). The CDR3, as DNA: TGTGCCAGTAGTAAAGGGGCGCAAGAGACCCAGTACTTC. It is translated as CASSKGAQETQYF.

This rearrangement joins TRBV18 to TRBJ1-4; TRBD1 agrees at 10 bases. V shed 6 bases and J 8 bases; nucleotides not matched to a gene: 12. The CDR3 length is 16 residues. The germline gives CDR1 KGHSH, CDR2 LQKENI. CDR3 bases: TGTGCCAGCTCCCCCATGGGGGGACAGGGGTCGGAAAAACTGTTTTTT. As protein: CASSPMGGQGSEKLFF.

This chain links TRBV19 with TRBJ2-1; perhaps TRBD2 as D (5 bases). V lost 5 bases and J 4 bases, leaving 18 bases between the germline ends. Germline V gene lookup returns CDR1 LNHDA and CDR2 SQIVND (reference sequence). The length of the CDR3 is 16 residues. This CDR3 reads CASSSWRWSGYNEQFF. Written as DNA, the CDR3 is TGTGCCAGTAGTTCGTGGCGTTGGTCGGGATACAATGAGCAGTTCTTC.

The rearrangement uses TRBV9 and TRBJ2-1; 7 nucleotides agree with TRBD2. V shed 0 bases and J 10 bases; nucleotides not matched to a gene: 10. Germline loops: CDR1 SGDLS, CDR2 YYNGEE. The CDR3 covers 15 residues. The CDR3, as DNA: TGTGCCAGCAGCGTAGGCGGGAGAGGGGTTCAGGAGCAGTTCTTC. Its translation: CASSVGGRGVQEQFF. Full variable domain (missing parts from reference TRBV9 and TRBJ2-1): DSGVTQTPKHLITATGQRVTLRCSPRSGDLSVYWYQQSLDQGLQFLIQYYNGEERAKGNILERFSAQQFPDLHSELNLSSLELGDSALYFCASSVGGRGVQEQFFGPGTRLTVL.

The chain uses TRBV10-3 and TRBJ2-1; 8 nucleotides match TRBD2. Losses at the gene ends were 3 bases for V and 12 bases for J; bases not matched to a gene: 10. Germline V lookup: CDR1 ENHRY, CDR2 SYGVKD. This CDR3 contains 14 residues. CDR3 DNA sequence: TGTGCCATCAGTGATTCGAGCGGGAGAGTGGTGCAGTTCTTC. This codes for CAISDSSGRVVQFF.

The J gene is TRBJ2-1, the V gene TRBV6-1; 11 positions agree with TRBD2. The V segment lost 5 bases and the J segment 7 bases; nucleotides outside the gene matches: 7. The CDR3 extends over 15 amino acids. Germline V lookup: CDR1 MNHNS, CDR2 SASEGT. CDR3 bases: TGTGCCAGCAGTCCCGGGACTAGCGGATTGAATGAGCAGTTCTTC. It is translated as CASSPGTSGLNEQFF.

This clone was counted only a few times. The rearrangement uses TRBV28 and TRBJ1-1; D gene ambiguous. The V gene lost 5 bases and the J gene lost 6 bases, with 16 bases spanning the gap. This CDR3 is 14 amino acids long. Germline CDR1 reads MDHEN; CDR2 reads SYDVKM. The chain's CDR3 is CASSPSRGTAEAFF. The CDR3 nucleotides read TGTGCCAGCAGTCCCAGTCGGGGAACAGCTGAAGCTTTCTTT. The full variable domain, rest sourced from reference TRBV28 and TRBJ1-1, is DVKVTQSSRYLVKRTGEKVFLECVQDMDHENMFWYRQDPGLGLRLIYFSYDVKMKEKGDIPEGYSVSREKKERFSLILESASTNQTSMYLCASSPSRGTAEAFFGQGTRLTVV.